The 7 T cell receptor beta chains given below trace back to one sample, sequenced in a study of T cells in Graves' hyperthyroidism and ophthalmopathy. RNA transcripts were the template for amplifying TCR beta CDR3 regions. HTBI primers were used for first-round RT-PCR of the TCR CDR3. TCRdb independently ran MiXCR on the multiplex PCR reads; one entry per CDR3 protein. This sample has about 680,000 distinct CDR3 sequences; just over 35% occur once, and the top ten carry approximately 31%. Source material: blood. The receptors shown here come from a woman aged 40 to 50 with Graves' hyperthyroidism.

Many counts were recorded for this clonotype. The V call is TRBV10-1, the J call TRBJ1-5; TRBD1 aligns across 12 bases. J lost 0 bases, V lost 11 bases, and 23 bases had no gene match. The CDR3 runs 21 residues. Germline V gene data show CDR1 as WNHNN and CDR2 as SYGVQD (reference sequence). CDR3 bases: TGCGCCCCAATCTATCCGGGACAGGGGGCCATCCTCGGACATAGCAATCAGCCCCAGCATTTT. This sequence encodes CAPIYPGQGAILGHSNQPQHF.

This clonotype was counted a single time. CDR3 sequence reads: CASSPGEDEAFF. CDR3 DNA: TGTGCCAGCTCACCGGGGGAAGATGAAGCTTTCTTT. The V and J genes are TRBV18 and TRBJ1-1; TRBD1 might be the D (5 bases). Germline loops: CDR1 KGHSH, CDR2 LQKENI. V lost 3 bases and J lost 7, with 9 bases in between. The CDR3 totals 12 residues.

The chain has TRBV29-1 and TRBJ1-2, with D perhaps TRBD1 (6 bases). Trimming pared 4 bases from V and 4 bases from J, leaving 13 bases between. The V gene's germline CDR1 is SQVTM and CDR2 ANQGSEA. The CDR3 spans 13 residues. CDR3 DNA sequence: TGCAGCGTTGCTGGGGGCCCGTCCTATGGCTACACCTTC. Its protein is CSVAGGPSYGYTF.

As for this clonotype: This may arise from a read error, as a much more abundant clone is one base away. This is likely a read error, given that the CDR3 carries no conserved phenylalanine or tryptophan at its end. The V gene is TRBV6-6, the J gene TRBJ1-5; D gene unclear. Per germline, CDR1 MNHNY and CDR2 SVGAGI (reference sequence). This CDR3 is 12 amino acids long. The ends were cut back, 4 bases at V and 8 bases at J, with 9 bases in the middle. The CDR3 loop reads CASSLRDEPQHL. CDR3 bases: TGTGCCAGCAGTTTGAGGGATGAGCCCCAGCATCTT.

This clonotype has a count of ten or more. The chain combines TRBV7-2 with TRBJ1-5; tentatively, D is TRBD1 (5 bases). The CDR3 is made up of 15 amino acids. The germline gives CDR1 SGHTA, CDR2 FQGNSA. Deletions cut 7 bases from V and 0 bases from J, with 13 bases between. The CDR3 spells CASTMGGYSNQPQHF. Here the CDR3 DNA reads TGTGCCAGCACTATGGGGGGGTATAGCAATCAGCCCCAGCATTTT.

The chain combines TRBV10-1 with TRBJ1-5, with 7 nucleotides matching TRBD1. The V gene end was trimmed by 3 bases and the J gene end by 6 bases; junction bases not matched to a gene: 11. Per germline, CDR1 WNHNN and CDR2 SYGVQD (reference sequence). The CDR3 is 16 amino acids. CDR3 protein: CASSDPRQGWGQPQHF. The CDR3 coding sequence is TGCGCCAGCAGTGACCCTCGACAGGGTTGGGGTCAGCCCCAGCATTTT.

The gene calls are TRBV19 and TRBJ1-2; 10 nucleotides line up with TRBD1. J lost 4 bases, V lost 0 bases, and 8 bases had no gene match. From germline, CDR1 is LNHDA and CDR2 SQIVND (reference sequence). CDR3 length: 17 amino acids. As DNA, the CDR3 is TGTGCCAGTAGTATAGATCGAAGAGGGGACAGGGGCTATGGCTACACCTTC. Its protein product is CASSIDRRGDRGYGYTF. The full variable domain, its missing parts supplied by reference TRBV19 and TRBJ1-2, is DGGITQSPKYLFRKEGQNVTLSCEQNLNHDAMYWYRQDPGQGLRLIYYSQIVNDFQKGDIAEGYSVSREKKESFPLTVTSAQKNPTAFYLCASSIDRRGDRGYGYTFGSGTRLTVV.